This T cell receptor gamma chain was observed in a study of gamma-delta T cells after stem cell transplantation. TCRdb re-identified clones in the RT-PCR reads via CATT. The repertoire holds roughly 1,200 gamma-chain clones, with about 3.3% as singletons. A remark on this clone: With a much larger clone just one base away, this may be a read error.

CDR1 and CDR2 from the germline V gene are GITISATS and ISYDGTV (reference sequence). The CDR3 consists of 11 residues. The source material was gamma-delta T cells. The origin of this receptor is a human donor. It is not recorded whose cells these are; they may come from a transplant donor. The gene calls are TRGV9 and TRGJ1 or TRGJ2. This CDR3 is CALWEDHKKLF. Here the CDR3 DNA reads TGTGCCTTATGGGAGGATCATAAGAAACTCTTT.